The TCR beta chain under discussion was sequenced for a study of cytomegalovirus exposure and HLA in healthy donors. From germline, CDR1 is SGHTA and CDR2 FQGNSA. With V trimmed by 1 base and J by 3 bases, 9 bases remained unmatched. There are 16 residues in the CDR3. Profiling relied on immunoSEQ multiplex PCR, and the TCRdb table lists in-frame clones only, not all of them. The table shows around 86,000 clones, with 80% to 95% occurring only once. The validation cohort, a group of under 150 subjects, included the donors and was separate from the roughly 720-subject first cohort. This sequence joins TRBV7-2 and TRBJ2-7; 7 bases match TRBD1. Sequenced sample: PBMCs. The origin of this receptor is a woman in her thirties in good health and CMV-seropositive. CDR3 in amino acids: CASSLETGRWDYEQYF. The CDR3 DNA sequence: TGTGCCAGCAGCTTAGAGACAGGGCGATGGGACTACGAGCAGTACTTC.